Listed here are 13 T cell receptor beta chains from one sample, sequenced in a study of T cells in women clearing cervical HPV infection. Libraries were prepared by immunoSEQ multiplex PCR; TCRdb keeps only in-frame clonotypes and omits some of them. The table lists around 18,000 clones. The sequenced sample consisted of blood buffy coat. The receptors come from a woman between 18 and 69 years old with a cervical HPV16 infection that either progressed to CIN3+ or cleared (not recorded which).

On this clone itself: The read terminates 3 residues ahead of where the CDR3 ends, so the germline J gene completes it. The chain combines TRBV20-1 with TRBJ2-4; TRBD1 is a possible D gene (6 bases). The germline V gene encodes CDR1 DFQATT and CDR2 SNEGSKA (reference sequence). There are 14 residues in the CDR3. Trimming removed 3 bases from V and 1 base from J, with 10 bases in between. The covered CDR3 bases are TGCAGTGCTAGGGGCACAGGGGCCAAAAACATT. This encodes CSARGTGAKNI. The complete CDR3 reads CSARGTGAKNIQYF.

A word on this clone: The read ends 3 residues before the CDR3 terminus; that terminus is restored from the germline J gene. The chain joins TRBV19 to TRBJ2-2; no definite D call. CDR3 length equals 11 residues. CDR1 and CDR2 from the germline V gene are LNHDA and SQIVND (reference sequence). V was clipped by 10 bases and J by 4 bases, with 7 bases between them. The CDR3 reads CANQFTGELFF. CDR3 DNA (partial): TGTGCCAACCAGTTCACCGGGGAG.

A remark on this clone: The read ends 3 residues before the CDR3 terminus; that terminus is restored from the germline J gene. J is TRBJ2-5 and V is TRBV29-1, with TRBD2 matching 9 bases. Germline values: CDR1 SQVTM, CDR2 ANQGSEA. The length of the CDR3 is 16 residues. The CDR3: CSGTGREGGSTDTQYF. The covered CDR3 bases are TGCAGCGGAACCGGGCGGGAGGGAGGGAGCACAGATACC.

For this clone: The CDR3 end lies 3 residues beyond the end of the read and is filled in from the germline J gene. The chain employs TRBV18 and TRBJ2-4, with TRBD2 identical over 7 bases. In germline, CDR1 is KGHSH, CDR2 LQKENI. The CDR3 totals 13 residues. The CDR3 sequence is CASSPGGEYGQYF. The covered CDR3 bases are TGTGCCAGCTCACCAGGGGGGGAATATGGT. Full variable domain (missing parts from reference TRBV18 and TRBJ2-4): NAGVMQNPRHLVRRRGQEARLRCSPMKGHSHVYWYRQLPEEGLKFMVYLQKENIIDESGMPKERFSAEFPKEGPSILRIQQVVRGDSAAYFCASSPGGEYGQYFGAGTRLSVL.

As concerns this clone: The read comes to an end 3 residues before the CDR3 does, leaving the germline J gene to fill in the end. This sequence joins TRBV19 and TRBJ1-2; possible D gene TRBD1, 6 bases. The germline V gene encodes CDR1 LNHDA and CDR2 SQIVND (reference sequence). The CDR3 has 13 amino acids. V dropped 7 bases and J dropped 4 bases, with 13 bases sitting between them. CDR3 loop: CASTPRTAYGYTF. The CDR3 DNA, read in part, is TGTGCCAGTACCCCCCGGACAGCCTATGGC.

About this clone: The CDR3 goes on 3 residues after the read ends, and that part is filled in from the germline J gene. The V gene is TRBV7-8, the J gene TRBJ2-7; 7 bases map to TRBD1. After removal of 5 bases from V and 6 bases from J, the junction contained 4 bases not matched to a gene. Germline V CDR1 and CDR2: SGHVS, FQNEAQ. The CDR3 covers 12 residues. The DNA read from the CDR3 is TGTGCCAGCAGCACACAGGGGCGCGAG. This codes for CASSTQGRE. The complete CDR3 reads CASSTQGREQYF.

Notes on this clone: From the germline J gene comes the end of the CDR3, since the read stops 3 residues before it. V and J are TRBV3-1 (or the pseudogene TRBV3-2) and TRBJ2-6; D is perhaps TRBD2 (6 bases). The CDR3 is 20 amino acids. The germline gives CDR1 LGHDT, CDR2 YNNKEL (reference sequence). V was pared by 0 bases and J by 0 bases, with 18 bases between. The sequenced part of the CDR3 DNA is TGTGCCAGCAGCCAAGAGGGGGGTGGAGCGCCAAGCTCTGGGGCCAACGTC. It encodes CASSQEGGGAPSSGANV. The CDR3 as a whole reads CASSQEGGGAPSSGANVLTF.

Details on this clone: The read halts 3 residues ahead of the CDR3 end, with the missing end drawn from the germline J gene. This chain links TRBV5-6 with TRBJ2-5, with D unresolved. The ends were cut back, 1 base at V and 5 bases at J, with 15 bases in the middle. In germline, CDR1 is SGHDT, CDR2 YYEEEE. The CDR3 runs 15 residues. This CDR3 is CASSLNIIPGETQYF. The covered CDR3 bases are TGTGCCAGCAGCTTGAATATTATCCCCGGGGAGACC.

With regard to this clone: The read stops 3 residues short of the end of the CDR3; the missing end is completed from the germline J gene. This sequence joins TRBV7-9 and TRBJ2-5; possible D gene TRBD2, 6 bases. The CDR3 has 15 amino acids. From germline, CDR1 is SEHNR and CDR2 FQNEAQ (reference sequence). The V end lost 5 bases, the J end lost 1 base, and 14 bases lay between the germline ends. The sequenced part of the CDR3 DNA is TGTGCCAGCAGCACCCTTGCGGGGTTCCAAGAGACC. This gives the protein CASSTLAGFQET. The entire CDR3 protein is CASSTLAGFQETQYF. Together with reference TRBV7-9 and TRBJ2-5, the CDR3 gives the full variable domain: DTGVSQNPRHKITKRGQNVTFRCDPISEHNRLYWYRQTLGQGPEFLTYFQNEAQLEKSRLLSDRFSAERPKGSFSTLEIQRTEQGDSAMYLCASSTLAGFQETQYFGPGTRLLVL.

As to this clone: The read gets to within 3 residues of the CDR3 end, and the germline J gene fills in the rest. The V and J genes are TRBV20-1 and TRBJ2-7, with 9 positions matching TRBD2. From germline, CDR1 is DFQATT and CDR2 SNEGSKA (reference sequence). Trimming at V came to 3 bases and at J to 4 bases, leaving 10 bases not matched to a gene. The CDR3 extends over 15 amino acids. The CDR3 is CSASKAGGTQYEQYF. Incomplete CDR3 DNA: TGCAGTGCTAGTAAAGCGGGGGGCACACAGTACGAG.

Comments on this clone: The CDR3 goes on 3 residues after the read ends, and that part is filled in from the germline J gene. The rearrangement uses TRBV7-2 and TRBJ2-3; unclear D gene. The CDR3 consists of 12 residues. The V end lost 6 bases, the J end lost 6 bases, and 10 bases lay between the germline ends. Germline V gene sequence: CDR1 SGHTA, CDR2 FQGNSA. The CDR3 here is CASRQGPDTQYF. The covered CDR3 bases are TGTGCCAGCAGGCAAGGGCCTGATACG.

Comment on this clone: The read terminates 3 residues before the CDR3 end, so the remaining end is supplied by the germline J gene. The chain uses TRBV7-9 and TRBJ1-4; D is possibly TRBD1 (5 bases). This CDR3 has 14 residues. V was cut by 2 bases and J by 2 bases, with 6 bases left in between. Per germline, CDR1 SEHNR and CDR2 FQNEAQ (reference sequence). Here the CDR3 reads CASSLRGTNEKLFF. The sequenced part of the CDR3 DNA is TGTGCCAGCAGCTTACGGGGGACTAATGAAAAA.

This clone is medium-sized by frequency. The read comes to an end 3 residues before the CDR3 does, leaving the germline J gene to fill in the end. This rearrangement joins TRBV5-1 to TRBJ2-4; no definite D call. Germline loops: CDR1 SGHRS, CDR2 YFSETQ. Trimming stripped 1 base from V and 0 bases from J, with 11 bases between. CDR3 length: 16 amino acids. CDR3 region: CASSLTGRVAKNIQYF. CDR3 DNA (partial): TGCGCCAGCAGCTTGACTGGTCGGGTAGCCAAAAACATT.